The clone carrying this TCR beta chain came up a few times. These data belong to a study of T cells in Graves' hyperthyroidism and ophthalmopathy. TCR beta CDR3 regions were amplified from RNA transcripts. HTBI primers drove first-round RT-PCR of the TCR CDR3. TCRdb re-derived calls from the multiplex PCR reads in MiXCR, one entry per CDR3 protein. The sample carries around 450,000 distinct CDR3 sequences, 15% to 18% recorded once. Germline V CDR1 and CDR2: KGHDR, SFDVKD. The CDR3 totals 13 residues. V was cut by 8 bases and J by 3 bases, with 11 bases left in between. Criteria for exclusion of patients were uncontrolled infection, other autoimmune disease, pregnancy or lactation. Roughly 10 ml of fresh peripheral blood supplied the PBMCs.

This TCR was sampled from a woman under 30 with Graves' hyperthyroidism. The sequencing sample was made of blood. J is TRBJ2-3 and V is TRBV24-1; D perhaps matches TRBD1 (6 bases). CDR3 loop: CATTGTGTDTQYF. CDR3 sequence (DNA): TGTGCCACCACCGGTACAGGGACAGATACGCAGTATTTT.